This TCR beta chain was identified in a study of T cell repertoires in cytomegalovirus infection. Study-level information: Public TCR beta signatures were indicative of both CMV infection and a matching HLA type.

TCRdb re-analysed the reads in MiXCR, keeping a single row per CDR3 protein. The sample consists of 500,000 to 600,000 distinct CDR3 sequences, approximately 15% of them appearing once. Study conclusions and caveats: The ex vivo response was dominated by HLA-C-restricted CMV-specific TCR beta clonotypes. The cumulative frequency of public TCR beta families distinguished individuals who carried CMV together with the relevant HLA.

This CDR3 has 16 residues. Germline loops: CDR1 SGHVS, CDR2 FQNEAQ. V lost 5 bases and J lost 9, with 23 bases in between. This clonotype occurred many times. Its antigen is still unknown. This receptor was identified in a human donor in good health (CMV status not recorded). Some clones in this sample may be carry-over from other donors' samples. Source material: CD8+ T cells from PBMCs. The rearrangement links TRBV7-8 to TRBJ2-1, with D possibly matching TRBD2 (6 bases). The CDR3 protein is CASSTGSGTSHIEQFF. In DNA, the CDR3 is TGTGCCAGCAGCACAGGCTCCGGGACTTCACACATTGAGCAGTTCTTC.